The rows below give T cell receptor beta chains drawn from one sample of a study of PD-1 blockade in classical Hodgkin lymphoma. TCRdb's copy holds only in-frame clones and misses some; the assay was immunoSEQ multiplex PCR. Among about 30,000 clones listed, around 80% were seen once. This specimen consisted of CD4+ T cells from blood, obtained before the fourth cycle of nivolumab. The source is a human donor with classical Hodgkin lymphoma. Both conserved end residues are part of each CDR3. The order of the fields is clone size, D gene, J gene, V gene, CDR3 protein, CDR3 DNA. D genes are given only for firm matches. Some rows mark clone size as missing; the rest say once, few, many or name a class of expanded clone.

>few|-|TRBJ1-2|TRBV25-1
CASSEYNGANYGYTF
TGTGCCAGCAGTGAATACAACGGAGCTAACTATGGCTACACCTTC
>few|-|TRBJ1-2|TRBV6-6
CASSYPPSGNYGYTF
TGTGCCAGCAGTTACCCTCCGTCGGGAAACTATGGCTACACCTTC
>-|TRBD1|TRBJ2-4|TRBV5-1
CASSGTGTESIQYF
TGCGCCAGCAGCGGGACCGGGACAGAAAGCATTCAGTACTTC
>-|-|TRBJ2-5|TRBV28
CASSLLGAIETQYF
TGTGCCAGCAGTTTACTGGGGGCGATAGAGACCCAGTACTTC
>-|-|TRBJ2-1|TRBV6-1
CASSVDRSSYNEQFF
TGTGCCAGCAGCGTCGACAGAAGCTCCTACAATGAGCAGTTCTTC
>few|-|TRBJ1-1|TRBV30
CAWSVGGATEAFF
TGTGCCTGGAGTGTAGGGGGGGCTACTGAAGCTTTCTTT
>-|-|TRBJ1-4|TRBV4-3
CASSGVQATNEKLFF
TGCGCCAGCAGCGGCGTGCAAGCAACTAATGAAAAACTGTTTTTT
>-|-|TRBJ2-7|TRBV6-6
CASSYSHPSYEQYF
TGTGCCAGCAGTTACTCGCACCCTTCCTACGAGCAGTACTTC
>once|TRBD1|TRBJ2-5|TRBV18
CASSPTGTGSGETQYF
TGTGCCAGCTCACCAACTGGGACAGGGTCCGGGGAGACCCAGTACTTC
>-|TRBD1|TRBJ1-2|TRBV6-1
CATSRTGTAYGYTF
TGTGCCACCAGTCGTACCGGGACAGCCTATGGCTACACCTTC
>-|-|TRBJ1-2|TRBV5-5
CASITGDFALGYGYTF
TGTGCCAGCATAACAGGAGATTTCGCCCTGGGCTATGGCTACACCTTC
>-|TRBD1|TRBJ2-2|TRBV7-6
CASSPQGTGSTGELFF
TGTGCCAGCAGCCCCCAGGGGACAGGATCAACCGGGGAGCTGTTTTTT
>-|-|TRBJ1-1|TRBV10-3
CAIRNGLDSTEAFF
TGTGCCATCAGAAATGGACTGGACTCTACTGAAGCTTTCTTT
>-|-|TRBJ2-5|TRBV4-1
CASSQEGRGTQYF
TGCGCCAGCAGCCAAGAAGGTCGGGGGACCCAGTACTTC
>-|-|TRBJ1-3|TRBV30
CACKRTPGNTIYF
TGTGCCTGCAAGAGGACTCCGGGAAACACCATATATTTT
>-|TRBD1|TRBJ1-4|TRBV28
CASVGRTGVNEKLFF
TGTGCCAGCGTAGGACGGACAGGGGTTAATGAAAAACTGTTTTTT
>-|TRBD2|TRBJ2-3|TRBV7-8
CATATQRGSDTQYF
TGTGCCACCGCTACCCAGCGGGGGTCAGATACGCAGTATTTT